This T cell receptor beta chain was identified during a study of T cells in narcolepsy. Germline V CDR1 and CDR2: SNHLY, FYNNEI. The V end was cut by 6 bases, the J end by 1 base, with 12 bases between. CDR3 length equals 14 residues. The assay was immunoSEQ multiplex PCR, and TCRdb's table has in-frame clones only and misses some. The table records approximately 26,000 clones, over 65% of them present only once. Regarding this clone: Its antigen is still unknown.

Findings and limits, study-wide: Autoreactive clonotypes reportedly recurred in blood of same and different patients, not controls.

The chain carries TRBV2 and TRBJ2-5; D uncertain. The sequencing sample was made of memory (CD45RA-) CD4+ T cells from blood. This receptor was identified in a human donor in good health. CDR3 sequence (DNA): TGTGCCAGCAGGGTACAGTATTCCCAAGAGACCCAGTACTTC. Translating gives CASRVQYSQETQYF.